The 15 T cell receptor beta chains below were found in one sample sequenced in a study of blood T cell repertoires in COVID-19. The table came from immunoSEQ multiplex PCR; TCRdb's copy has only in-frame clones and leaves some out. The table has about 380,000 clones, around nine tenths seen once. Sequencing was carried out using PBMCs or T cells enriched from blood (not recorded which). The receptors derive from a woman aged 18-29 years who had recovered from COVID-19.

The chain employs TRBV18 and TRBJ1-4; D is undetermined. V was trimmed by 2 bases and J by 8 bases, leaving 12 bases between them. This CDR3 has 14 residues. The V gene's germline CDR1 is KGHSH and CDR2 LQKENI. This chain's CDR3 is CASSPFGDTEKLFF. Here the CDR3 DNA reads TGTGCCAGCTCACCATTCGGGGATACGGAAAAACTGTTTTTT. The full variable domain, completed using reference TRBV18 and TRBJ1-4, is NAGVMQNPRHLVRRRGQEARLRCSPMKGHSHVYWYRQLPEEGLKFMVYLQKENIIDESGMPKERFSAEFPKEGPSILRIQQVVRGDSAAYFCASSPFGDTEKLFFGSGTQLSVL.

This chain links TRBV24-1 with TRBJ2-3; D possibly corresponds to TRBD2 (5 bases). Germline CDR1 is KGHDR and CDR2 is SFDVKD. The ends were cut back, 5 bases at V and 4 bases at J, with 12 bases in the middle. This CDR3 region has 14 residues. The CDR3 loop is CATSGGSDADTQYF. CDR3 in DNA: TGTGCCACCAGTGGCGGGTCCGACGCAGATACGCAGTATTTT.

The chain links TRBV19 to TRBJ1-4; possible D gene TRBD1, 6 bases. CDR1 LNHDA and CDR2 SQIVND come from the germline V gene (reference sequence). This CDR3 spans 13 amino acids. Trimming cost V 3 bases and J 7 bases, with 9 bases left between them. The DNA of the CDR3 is TGTGCCAGTAGTATTAACAGGGTTGAAAAACTGTTTTTT. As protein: CASSINRVEKLFF.

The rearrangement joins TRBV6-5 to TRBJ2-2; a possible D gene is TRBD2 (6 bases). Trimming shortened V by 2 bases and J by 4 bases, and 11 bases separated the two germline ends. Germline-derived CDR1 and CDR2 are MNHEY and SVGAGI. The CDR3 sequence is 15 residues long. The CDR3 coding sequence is TGTGCCAGCAGTTACGCTAGCGCGGGCACCGGGGAGCTGTTTTTT. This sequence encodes CASSYASAGTGELFF.

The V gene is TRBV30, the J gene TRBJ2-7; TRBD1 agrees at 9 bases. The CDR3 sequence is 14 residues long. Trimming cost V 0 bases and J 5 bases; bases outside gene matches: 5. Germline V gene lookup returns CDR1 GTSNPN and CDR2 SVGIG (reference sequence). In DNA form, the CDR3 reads TGTGCCTGGAGTGTACGGGACAGGGACGACGAGCAGTACTTC. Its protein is CAWSVRDRDDEQYF.

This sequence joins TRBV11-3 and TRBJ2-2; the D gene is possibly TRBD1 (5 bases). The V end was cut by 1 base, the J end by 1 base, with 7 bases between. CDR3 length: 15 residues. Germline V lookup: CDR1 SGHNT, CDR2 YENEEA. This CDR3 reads CASSLGGWNTGELFF. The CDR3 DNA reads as TGTGCCAGCAGCTTAGGGGGCTGGAACACCGGGGAGCTGTTTTTT.

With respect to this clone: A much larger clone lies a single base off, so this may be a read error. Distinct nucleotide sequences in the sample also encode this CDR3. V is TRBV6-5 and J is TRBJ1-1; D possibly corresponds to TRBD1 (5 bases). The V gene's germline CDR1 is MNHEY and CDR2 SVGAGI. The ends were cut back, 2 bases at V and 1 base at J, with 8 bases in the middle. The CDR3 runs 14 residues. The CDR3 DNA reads TGTGCCAGCAGTTACCAGGGAACGAACACTGAAGCTTTCTTT. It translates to CASSYQGTNTEAFF.

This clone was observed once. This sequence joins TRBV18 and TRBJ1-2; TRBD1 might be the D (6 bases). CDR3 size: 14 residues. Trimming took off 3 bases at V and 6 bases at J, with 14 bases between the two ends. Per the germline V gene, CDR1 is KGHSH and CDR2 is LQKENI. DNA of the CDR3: TGTGCCAGCTCACCGGATTCCTCAGGGGATGGCTACACCTTC. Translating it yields CASSPDSSGDGYTF.

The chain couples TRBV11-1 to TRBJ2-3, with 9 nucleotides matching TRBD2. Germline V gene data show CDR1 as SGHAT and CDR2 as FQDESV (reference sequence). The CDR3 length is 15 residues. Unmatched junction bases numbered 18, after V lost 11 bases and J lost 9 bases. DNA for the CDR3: TGTGCCTCCCAGAGCGGGCGGGGGGGCGAAGCGACGCAGTATTTT. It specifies CASQSGRGGEATQYF. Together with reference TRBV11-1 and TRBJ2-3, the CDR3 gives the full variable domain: EAEVAQSPRYKITEKSQAVAFWCDPISGHATLYWYRQILGQGPELLVQFQDESVVDDSQLPKDRFSAERLKGVDSTLKIQPAELGDSAMYLCASQSGRGGEATQYFGPGTRLTVL.

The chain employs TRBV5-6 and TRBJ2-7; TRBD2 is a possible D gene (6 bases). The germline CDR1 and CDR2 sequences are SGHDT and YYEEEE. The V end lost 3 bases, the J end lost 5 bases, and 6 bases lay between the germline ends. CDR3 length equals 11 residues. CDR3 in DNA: TGTGCCAGCAGCTGGGGGGACGAGCAGTACTTC. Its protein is CASSWGDEQYF.

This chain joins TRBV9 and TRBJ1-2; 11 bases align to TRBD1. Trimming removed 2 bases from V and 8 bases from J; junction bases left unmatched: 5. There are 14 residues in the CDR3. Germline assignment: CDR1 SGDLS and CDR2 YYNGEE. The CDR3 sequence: CASSVGTGGRGYTF. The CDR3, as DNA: TGTGCCAGCAGCGTTGGGACAGGGGGTAGAGGCTACACCTTC. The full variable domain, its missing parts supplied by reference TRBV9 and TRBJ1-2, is DSGVTQTPKHLITATGQRVTLRCSPRSGDLSVYWYQQSLDQGLQFLIQYYNGEERAKGNILERFSAQQFPDLHSELNLSSLELGDSALYFCASSVGTGGRGYTFGSGTRLTVV.

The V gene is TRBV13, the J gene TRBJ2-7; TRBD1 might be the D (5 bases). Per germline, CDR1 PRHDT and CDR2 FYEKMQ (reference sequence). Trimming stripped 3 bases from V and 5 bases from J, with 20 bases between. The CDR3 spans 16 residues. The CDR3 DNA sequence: TGTGCCAGCAGCTTTTGGTCCGGTCAGGGTAACGACGAGCAGTACTTC. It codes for CASSFWSGQGNDEQYF.

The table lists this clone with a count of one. Here the CDR3 DNA reads TGTGCCAGTAGTATTGGAGGACAGGGCGGGTATGAGCAGTTCTTC. It codes for CASSIGGQGGYEQFF. The rearrangement uses TRBV19 and TRBJ2-1; 8 bases map to TRBD1. J was trimmed by 8 bases and V by 3 bases; bases with no gene match: 9. This CDR3 comprises 15 residues. Germline lookup yields CDR1 LNHDA and CDR2 SQIVND (reference sequence).

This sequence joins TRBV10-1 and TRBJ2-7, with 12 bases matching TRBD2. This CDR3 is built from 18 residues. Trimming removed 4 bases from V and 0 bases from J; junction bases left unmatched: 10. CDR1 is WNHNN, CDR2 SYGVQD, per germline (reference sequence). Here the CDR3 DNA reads TGCGCCAGCAGTGGCTACATTTCTAGCGGGGGGGACTCCTACGAGCAGTACTTC. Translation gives CASSGYISSGGDSYEQYF.

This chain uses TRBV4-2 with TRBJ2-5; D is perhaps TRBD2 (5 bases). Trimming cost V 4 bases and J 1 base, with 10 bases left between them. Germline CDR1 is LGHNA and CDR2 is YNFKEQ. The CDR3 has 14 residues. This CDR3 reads CASSPDSPQETQYF. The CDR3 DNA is TGTGCCAGCAGCCCGGACTCCCCCCAAGAGACCCAGTACTTC.